This T cell receptor beta chain was observed in a study of blood T cell repertoires in COVID-19. In the study overall: Donors in the United States, Italy and Spain gave samples during acute or convalescent COVID-19. The cDNA or gDNA used as material had been derived from T cells, B-cell-depleted T cells, or PBMCs.

In the study's own analysis: Counts of nucleated cells, estimated from reference gene primer amplification, were obtained. This table comes from immunoSEQ multiplex PCR, and its TCRdb copy is limited to in-frame clones, with some not included. D and trimming come from the DNA, and the V and J calls and clone size come from that table. This table has roughly 240,000 clones, approximately 85% appearing once. The V gene lost 4 bases and the J gene lost 5 bases, with 18 bases spanning the gap. Germline-derived CDR1 and CDR2 are SGHRS and YFSETQ. CDR3 size: 15 residues. The J gene is TRBJ2-5, the V gene TRBV5-1, with D possibly being TRBD2 (6 bases). What was sequenced was peripheral blood. The clonotype comes from a woman in her seventies with acute or convalescent COVID-19. CDR3 in DNA: TGCGCCAGCAGCACGGGACTTACTAAAGTGGAGACCCAGTACTTC. Amino acid sequence: CASSTGLTKVETQYF.